This section outlines one T cell receptor (beta chain) sequence together with its context. Its antigen remains unknown. CDR3 length equals 17 residues. Germline-derived CDR1 and CDR2 are GTSNPN and SVGIG (reference sequence). With V trimmed by 4 bases and J by 0 bases, 6 bases remained unmatched. This entry comes from a study of tumor-infiltrating lymphocytes in localized non-small cell lung cancer. Across the whole study: Some samples were collected after neoadjuvant chemotherapy; smokers, never-smokers and several histologies were included. The study, taken as a whole, reports: Tumor T-cell fraction was not associated with recurrence-free survival.

Method: immunoSEQ multiplex PCR; TCRdb's copy keeps in-frame clones and lacks some. The sample gives 20,000 to 25,000 clones, roughly 63% of which show up once; about 15% is in the top ten. Sequencing was performed on lung tumor tissue. This TCR came from a human donor with non-small cell lung cancer. The chain uses TRBV30 and TRBJ2-6; 10 bases line up with TRBD1. CDR3 loop: CAWMTGGLHSGANVLTF. CDR3 coding DNA: TGTGCCTGGATGACAGGGGGCTTACACTCTGGGGCCAACGTCCTGACTTTC.